This TCR beta chain was obtained from a study of T cell responses to AZD1222 COVID-19 vaccine. Generated by immunoSEQ multiplex PCR, the TCRdb table keeps only in-frame clones and is missing some. The sample has 95,000 to 100,000 clones, 87% seen once. Concerning this clone itself: The antigen is unknown.

Germline lookup yields CDR1 ENHRY and CDR2 SYGVKD. Trimming left V 5 bases short and J 5 bases short, with 15 bases between. This CDR3 has 14 amino acids. Overall study findings and caveats: Repertoires were obtained solely post-peak T cell response.

This receptor was taken from an adult in good health. Sequencing was performed on peripheral blood, taken on day 0 of AZD1222 vaccination. V and J are TRBV10-3 and TRBJ2-5; maybe TRBD1 (6 bases). The CDR3 DNA reads as TGTGCCATCAGTTACTCAGGACAGTCCGAGACCCAGTACTTC. Its translation: CAISYSGQSETQYF.